The 32 T cell receptor beta chains below come from one sample, sequenced in a study of blood T cell repertoires in COVID-19. The protocol was immunoSEQ multiplex PCR, while the TCRdb copy is restricted to in-frame clones and leaves out a portion. The sample lists about 140,000 clones, almost 90% seen once, with more than 1.5% in the top ten. The sample consisted of peripheral blood. These receptors all come from a woman aged 60-70 years with acute or convalescent COVID-19.

This clone was observed a handful of times. The chain recombines TRBV18 with TRBJ1-1; TRBD1 might be the D (5 bases). This CDR3 comprises 21 residues. Germline V CDR1 and CDR2: KGHSH, LQKENI. V lost 0 bases, J lost 0 bases, and 26 bases lay in between. For the CDR3, the DNA is TGTGCCAGCTCACCACCGTTGAGGACAACTAACGACAACCCCATGAACACTGAAGCTTTCTTT. It codes for CASSPPLRTTNDNPMNTEAFF. Full variable domain (rest looked up from reference TRBV18 and TRBJ1-1): NAGVMQNPRHLVRRRGQEARLRCSPMKGHSHVYWYRQLPEEGLKFMVYLQKENIIDESGMPKERFSAEFPKEGPSILRIQQVVRGDSAAYFCASSPPLRTTNDNPMNTEAFFGQGTRLTVV.

The chain links TRBV5-1 to TRBJ2-3; 10 bases fit TRBD2. Per the germline V gene, CDR1 is SGHRS and CDR2 is YFSETQ. The CDR3 covers 15 residues. V gave up 2 bases and J gave up 1 base; unmatched junction bases: 1. CDR3 residues: CASSLGLAGTDTQYF. CDR3 nucleotides: TGCGCCAGCAGCTTAGGACTAGCGGGCACAGATACGCAGTATTTT.

This chain links TRBV19 with TRBJ2-2; 9 positions agree with TRBD1. The germline V gene encodes CDR1 LNHDA and CDR2 SQIVND (reference sequence). V gave up 6 bases and J gave up 3 bases; unmatched junction bases: 8. This CDR3 has 16 amino acids. In DNA, the CDR3 is TGTGCCAGTAGCCGAGGGGACAGGGACTACACCGGGGAGCTGTTTTTT. This gives the protein CASSRGDRDYTGELFF.

This chain uses TRBV3-1 (or the pseudogene TRBV3-2) with TRBJ1-6; 9 positions agree with TRBD1. With V trimmed by 5 bases and J by 8 bases, 4 bases remained unmatched. The CDR3 covers 14 residues. Germline assignment: CDR1 LGHDT and CDR2 YNNKEL (reference sequence). In DNA, the CDR3 is TGTGCCAGCAGCTCCCGGACAGGGGATTCACCCCTCCACTTT. Its translation: CASSSRTGDSPLHF.

A single count supports this clone. V and J are TRBV28 and TRBJ2-7, with a tentative D call TRBD2 (5 bases). V lost 3 bases and J lost 3, with 12 bases in between. Germline V gives CDR1 MDHEN, CDR2 SYDVKM. This CDR3 region has 14 residues. CDR3 sequence (DNA): TGTGCCAGCAGTTTGGCCGAAGCGGTCTACGAGCAGTACTTC. The encoded protein is CASSLAEAVYEQYF.

Comment on this clone: A read error may produce the germline difference seen at one junction end. The V call is TRBV7-6, the J call TRBJ2-1, with a tentative D call TRBD1 (5 bases). The CDR3 spans 15 residues. Germline-derived CDR1 and CDR2 are SGHVS and FNYEAQ. The CDR3 here is CASTLGAGLYNEQFF. The CDR3 region has the DNA TGTGCCAGCACCTTAGGGGCAGGGCTCTACAATGAGCAGTTCTTC.

This clone showed up just once. The chain links TRBV19 to TRBJ2-3; TRBD2 aligns across 9 bases. The V segment lost 2 bases and the J segment 1 base; nucleotides outside the gene matches: 4. Germline lookup yields CDR1 LNHDA and CDR2 SQIVND (reference sequence). The CDR3 contains 16 residues. Here the CDR3 reads CASSIQAGGGTDTQYF. CDR3 in DNA: TGTGCCAGTAGTATACAGGCGGGGGGGGGCACAGATACGCAGTATTTT.

The chain employs TRBV11-2 and TRBJ1-1; TRBD1 might be the D (6 bases). Between the trimmed V and J ends, which lost 5 bases and 1 base, there was a span of 17 bases. The CDR3 runs 16 residues. Germline CDR1 SGHAT, CDR2 FQNNGV. As DNA, the CDR3 is TGTGCCAGCAGCCCTAGGGGGGGACTGACGAACACTGAAGCTTTCTTT. Amino acids: CASSPRGGLTNTEAFF.

CDR3 nucleotide sequence: TGTGCCACCAGCAGAGCTAATACCCCGATTACAGATACGCAGTATTTT. Protein product: CATSRANTPITDTQYF. The chain carries TRBV15 and TRBJ2-3, with D hard to call. CDR1 is LNHNV, CDR2 YYDKDF, per germline (reference sequence). This CDR3 is built from 16 residues. V gave up 1 base and J gave up 3 bases, with 14 bases separating them.

J is TRBJ1-2 and V is TRBV7-2, with 7 bases that match TRBD1. The CDR3 length is 16 residues. Germline V CDR1 and CDR2: SGHTA, FQGNSA. V gave up 1 base and J gave up 4 bases; unmatched junction bases: 9. CDR3: CASSLVSGGQIYGYTF. The CDR3 DNA follows: TGTGCCAGCAGCTTAGTGAGCGGGGGACAGATCTATGGCTACACCTTC.

DNA of the CDR3: TGTGCCAGCAGTTCCTATGCAGGGAACTCTGGAAACACCATATATTTT. Translating it yields CASSSYAGNSGNTIYF. The V and J genes are TRBV28 and TRBJ1-3, with a tentative D call TRBD1 (5 bases). The CDR3 spans 16 residues. Germline assignment: CDR1 MDHEN and CDR2 SYDVKM. Trimming removed 4 bases from V and 0 bases from J, with 13 bases in between.

Only a few counts were recorded for this clone. The rearrangement uses TRBV24-1 and TRBJ1-2, with D perhaps matching TRBD1 (5 bases). V lost 5 bases and J 1 base, leaving 13 bases between the germline ends. The CDR3 length is 15 residues. Per the germline V gene, CDR1 is KGHDR and CDR2 is SFDVKD. CDR3 region: CATSGGGSGNYGYTF. In nucleotides, the CDR3 is TGTGCCACCAGTGGGGGGGGATCCGGTAACTATGGCTACACCTTC.

This sequence joins TRBV4-2 and TRBJ1-5; 9 bases are a match to TRBD1. Germline V gives CDR1 LGHNA, CDR2 YNFKEQ. V was pared by 2 bases and J by 4 bases, with 3 bases of the junction left unmatched. The CDR3 loop spans 15 amino acids. The CDR3 region has the DNA TGTGCCAGCAGCCAAACCGGGACAGGGAATCAGCCCCAGCATTTT. Protein sequence: CASSQTGTGNQPQHF.

This chain joins TRBV3-1 (or the pseudogene TRBV3-2) and TRBJ2-1; D gene uncertain. V was cut by 2 bases and J by 9 bases, with 11 bases left in between. Germline CDR1 LGHDT, CDR2 YNNKEL (reference sequence). The CDR3 is made up of 13 amino acids. The CDR3 DNA sequence: TGTGCCAGCAGCCAAAATATAGAGGCTGAGCAGTTCTTC. Its protein is CASSQNIEAEQFF.

The gene calls are TRBV7-8 and TRBJ2-3, with 7 nucleotides matching TRBD1. The CDR3 length is 16 residues. Looked up from germline, CDR1 is SGHVS and CDR2 is FQNEAQ. Unmatched junction bases numbered 4, after V lost 1 base and J lost 0 bases. As DNA, the CDR3 is TGTGCCAGCAGCTTAGGGGGACAGACTAGCACAGATACGCAGTATTTT. Translated, it gives CASSLGGQTSTDTQYF. The whole variable domain, filled in from reference TRBV7-8 and TRBJ2-3, reads GAGVSQSPRYKVAKRGQDVALRCDPISGHVSLFWYQQALGQGPEFLTYFQNEAQLDKSGLPSDRFFAERPEGSVSTLKIQRTQQEDSAVYLCASSLGGQTSTDTQYFGPGTRLTVL.

The rearrangement uses TRBV19 and TRBJ2-1; D is uncertain. The CDR3 consists of 13 residues. Trimming took 1 base from V and 6 from J, leaving 7 bases between them. Germline V gene data show CDR1 as LNHDA and CDR2 as SQIVND (reference sequence). CDR3 sequence: CASSIVLPNEQFF. For the CDR3, the DNA is TGTGCCAGTAGTATAGTACTCCCCAATGAGCAGTTCTTC.

The chain links TRBV9 to TRBJ2-7, with 10 bases that match TRBD1. V trimming: 4 bases; J trimming: 2 bases; junction bases outside the gene matches: 6. The CDR3 loop spans 15 amino acids. CDR1 and CDR2 from the germline V gene are SGDLS and YYNGEE. The CDR3 loop reads CASSPGTGDTYEQYF. The CDR3 DNA reads TGTGCCAGCAGCCCCGGGACAGGGGACACCTACGAGCAGTACTTC.

This sequence joins TRBV6-4 and TRBJ2-3; 7 nucleotides align to TRBD1. Germline trimming cut 4 bases from V and 6 bases from J; bases unmatched to any gene: 7. Germline assignment: CDR1 MRHNA and CDR2 SNTAGT. CDR3 size: 14 residues. The CDR3: CASSVEGQADTQYF. For the CDR3, the DNA is TGTGCCAGCAGTGTCGAAGGACAGGCTGATACGCAGTATTTT.

The chain recombines TRBV7-8 with TRBJ2-3; TRBD2 might be the D (7 bases). With 5 bases removed from V and 1 base from J, the gap between germline ends came to 13 bases. The CDR3 extends over 15 amino acids. Germline V gene sequence: CDR1 SGHVS, CDR2 FQNEAQ. CDR3 region: CASSIRGAGTDTQYF. CDR3 DNA: TGTGCCAGCAGCATCCGGGGGGCCGGCACAGATACGCAGTATTTT. The full variable domain, completed using reference TRBV7-8 and TRBJ2-3, is GAGVSQSPRYKVAKRGQDVALRCDPISGHVSLFWYQQALGQGPEFLTYFQNEAQLDKSGLPSDRFFAERPEGSVSTLKIQRTQQEDSAVYLCASSIRGAGTDTQYFGPGTRLTVL.

In its sample, this clone was seen once. V usage is TRBV11-3 and J usage is TRBJ1-1; TRBD1 is a possible D gene (5 bases). The CDR3 is 13 amino acids. V was clipped by 3 bases and J by 1 base, with 6 bases between them. Germline V gives CDR1 SGHNT, CDR2 YENEEA. In nucleotides, the CDR3 is TGTGCCAGCAGCTTGACAGCGAACACTGAAGCTTTCTTT. It specifies CASSLTANTEAFF.

The genes are TRBV19 and TRBJ1-2; a possible D gene is TRBD1 (5 bases). Trimming took off 3 bases at V and 2 bases at J, with 13 bases between the two ends. The CDR3 is made up of 15 amino acids. Germline V CDR1 and CDR2: LNHDA, SQIVND (reference sequence). The CDR3 DNA is TGTGCCAGTAGTATGCCCAGGGCCGGGAACTATGGCTACACCTTC. Its translation is CASSMPRAGNYGYTF. Full variable domain (outside the CDR3, taken from reference TRBV19 and TRBJ1-2): DGGITQSPKYLFRKEGQNVTLSCEQNLNHDAMYWYRQDPGQGLRLIYYSQIVNDFQKGDIAEGYSVSREKKESFPLTVTSAQKNPTAFYLCASSMPRAGNYGYTFGSGTRLTVV.

The rearrangement joins TRBV3-1 (or the pseudogene TRBV3-2) to TRBJ1-1; D gene unclear. The V end lost 4 bases, the J end lost 7 bases, and 13 bases lay between the germline ends. The germline gives CDR1 LGHDT, CDR2 YNNKEL (reference sequence). CDR3 length: 13 amino acids. DNA for the CDR3: TGTGCCAGCAGCCCTACTACGGGTATTGAAGCTTTCTTT. Translation gives CASSPTTGIEAFF.

The V call is TRBV3-1 (or the pseudogene TRBV3-2), the J call TRBJ1-2; TRBD1 matches at 8 bases. With V trimmed by 4 bases and J by 0 bases, 10 bases remained unmatched. CDR1 is LGHDT, CDR2 YNNKEL, per germline (reference sequence). This CDR3 is 17 amino acids long. This chain's CDR3 is CASSRGHRGTANYGYTF. In nucleotides, the CDR3 is TGTGCCAGCAGCCGAGGTCACAGGGGGACGGCTAACTATGGCTACACCTTC.

This rearrangement joins TRBV7-6 to TRBJ1-3; D perhaps matches TRBD1 (5 bases). Germline V lookup: CDR1 SGHVS, CDR2 FNYEAQ. V gave up 0 bases and J gave up 3 bases, with 6 bases separating them. The CDR3 is made up of 14 amino acids. The CDR3 region has the DNA TGTGCCAGCAGCTTAGCACAGGATGGAAACACCATATATTTT. This encodes CASSLAQDGNTIYF.

The chain links TRBV7-8 to TRBJ1-6; perhaps TRBD1 as D (5 bases). This CDR3 has 13 residues. Germline V gene lookup returns CDR1 SGHVS and CDR2 FQNEAQ. Between the trimmed V and J ends, which lost 2 bases and 8 bases, there was a span of 7 bases. CDR3 DNA sequence: TGTGCCAGCAGCTTACGGGACTATTCACCCCTCCACTTT. Residues: CASSLRDYSPLHF.

The CDR3 reads CASSITNPDTQYF. The CDR3 nucleotides are TGTGCCAGCAGCATAACAAACCCGGATACGCAGTATTTT. This chain links TRBV6-2 or TRBV6-3 with TRBJ2-3; D is undetermined. Trimming shortened V by 6 bases and J by 6 bases, and 13 bases separated the two germline ends. CDR3 length: 13 amino acids. The germline CDR1 and CDR2 sequences are MNHEY and SVGEGT.

This rearrangement joins TRBV27 to TRBJ2-1; D perhaps matches TRBD2 (7 bases). Germline V lookup: CDR1 MNHEY, CDR2 SMNVEV (reference sequence). This CDR3 has 13 residues. V lost 6 bases and J 4 bases, leaving 10 bases between the germline ends. The chain's CDR3 is CASRGGRYNEQFF. DNA for the CDR3: TGTGCCAGCAGGGGGGGGCGATACAATGAGCAGTTCTTC.

V gene TRBV5-4 combines with J gene TRBJ1-1; 9 positions match TRBD1. CDR1 is SGHNT and CDR2 is YYREEE in the germline V gene (reference sequence). Trimming took 3 bases from V and 8 from J; bases not matched to a gene: 8. The CDR3 length is 14 residues. The CDR3 sequence: CASSYRQGDKEAFF. The CDR3 DNA is TGTGCCAGCAGCTACCGACAGGGGGACAAGGAAGCTTTCTTT.

J is TRBJ2-7 and V is TRBV29-1, with 10 bases matching TRBD2. Germline V gives CDR1 SQVTM, CDR2 ANQGSEA. The CDR3 loop spans 16 amino acids. After removal of 2 bases from V and 1 base from J, the junction contained 8 bases not matched to a gene. In nucleotides, the CDR3 is TGCAGCGTTGAATGGGGGCTAGCGGGGGAATCCTACGAGCAGTACTTC. It yields the protein CSVEWGLAGESYEQYF.

The chain joins TRBV7-3 to TRBJ2-1; D might be TRBD1 (6 bases). CDR3 length: 13 amino acids. Trimming left V 5 bases short and J 6 bases short, with 11 bases between. Germline-derived CDR1 and CDR2 are SGHTA and FQGTGA. Here the CDR3 reads CASSPRGSNEQFF. DNA of the CDR3: TGTGCCAGCAGCCCAAGGGGGTCCAATGAGCAGTTCTTC.

This clone has only one observation. The chain carries TRBV7-2 and TRBJ1-5, with D maybe TRBD1 (5 bases). The CDR3 length is 14 residues. In germline, CDR1 is SGHTA, CDR2 FQGNSA. Trimming took 5 bases from V and 1 from J, leaving 9 bases between them. The CDR3 region is CASSPGHSNQPQHF. CDR3 sequence (DNA): TGTGCCAGCAGCCCTGGACACAGCAATCAGCCCCAGCATTTT.

The genes are TRBV5-5 and TRBJ2-7; TRBD2 might be the D (6 bases). The V and J ends lost 4 bases and 3 bases respectively, with 11 bases between them. The CDR3 has 13 residues. Germline assignment: CDR1 SGHKS and CDR2 YYEKEE (reference sequence). CDR3 loop: CASSVDGSYEQYF. The CDR3, as DNA: TGTGCCAGCAGCGTTGACGGGAGCTACGAGCAGTACTTC.